This passage covers 27 T cell receptor beta chains from one sample sequenced in a study of OX40 agonist ivuxolimab in advanced cancers. TCRdb keeps only in-frame clones here, not all; method: immunoSEQ multiplex PCR. Found here are 50,000 to 65,000 clones, 85% to 95% of them singletons; the top ten hold over 7.5%. Sequences were derived from CD4+ or CD8+ T cells sorted from blood, sampled in a trial of the OX40 agonist ivuxolimab. The receptors were sampled from an adult with an advanced solid tumor such as melanoma, head and neck, liver or kidney cancer.

This rearrangement joins TRBV27 to TRBJ1-2; D unresolved. The CDR3 length is 15 residues. Looked up from germline, CDR1 is MNHEY and CDR2 is SMNVEV (reference sequence). V was pared by 6 bases and J by 2 bases, with 16 bases between. The CDR3 DNA reads TGTGCCAGCAGATTCAGGATGCTACCCAACTATGGCTACACCTTC. Translation gives CASRFRMLPNYGYTF.

The chain carries TRBV4-2 and TRBJ2-3, with 10 bases that match TRBD2. Unmatched junction bases numbered 3, after V lost 0 bases and J lost 3 bases. The CDR3 totals 16 residues. Germline V lookup: CDR1 LGHNA, CDR2 YNFKEQ. The CDR3 sequence: CASSQEAGGLTDTQYF. As DNA, the CDR3 is TGTGCCAGCAGCCAAGAAGCGGGGGGGTTAACAGATACGCAGTATTTT.

The CDR3 reads CASSEFDRVNYGYTF. In DNA, the CDR3 is TGTGCCAGCAGTGAATTTGACAGGGTGAACTATGGCTACACCTTC. V is TRBV25-1 and J is TRBJ1-2, with TRBD1 matching 7 bases. With 1 base clipped from V and 2 bases from J, the junction kept 4 bases outside the gene matches. CDR3 length: 15 residues. Germline V gives CDR1 MGHDK, CDR2 SYGVNS.

This sequence joins TRBV4-3 and TRBJ1-5; D remains unclear. The CDR3 has 13 residues. Germline V CDR1 and CDR2: LGHNA, YSLEER. The ends were cut back, 0 bases at V and 8 bases at J, with 8 bases in the middle. The CDR3 loop reads CASSQEGWEPQHF. CDR3 nucleotide sequence: TGCGCCAGCAGCCAAGAGGGGTGGGAGCCCCAGCATTTT.

Comments on this clone: This CDR3 is also generated by other DNA sequences in the sample. This rearrangement joins TRBV27 to TRBJ1-5; D remains ambiguous. The germline V gene encodes CDR1 MNHEY and CDR2 SMNVEV (reference sequence). V was trimmed by 2 bases and J by 4 bases, leaving 6 bases between them. The CDR3 sequence is 13 residues long. The CDR3 nucleotides are TGTGCCAGCAGTTTAACCAGTAATCAGCCCCAGCATTTT. This gives the protein CASSLTSNQPQHF.

A single count supports this clone. The genes are TRBV4-1 and TRBJ1-3, with a tentative D call TRBD1 (5 bases). CDR1 is MGHRA and CDR2 is YSYEKL in the germline V gene. The CDR3 runs to 15 residues. V shed 4 bases and J shed 4 bases, with 14 bases lying between them. This CDR3 is CASSPIGQRGNTIYF. Here the CDR3 DNA reads TGCGCCAGCAGCCCGATCGGACAAAGGGGAAACACCATATATTTT.

This chain uses TRBV4-2 with TRBJ1-1; D is uncertain. The CDR3 consists of 16 residues. Germline V gene sequence: CDR1 LGHNA, CDR2 YNFKEQ. V lost 4 bases and J 0 bases, leaving 15 bases between the germline ends. DNA of the CDR3: TGTGCCAGCAGCCCCCGGGAGGGTAGGTTGAACACTGAAGCTTTCTTT. As protein: CASSPREGRLNTEAFF.

This chain uses TRBV30 with TRBJ1-4, with 7 bases identical to TRBD1. Germline V CDR1 and CDR2: GTSNPN, SVGIG (reference sequence). The CDR3 has 18 amino acids. V lost 2 bases to trimming and J lost 0 bases; unmatched junction nucleotides: 12. CDR3 bases: TGTGCCTGGAGTAAGAGGCAGGGGGGTAAGGCAACTAATGAAAAACTGTTTTTT. Protein: CAWSKRQGGKATNEKLFF.

Written as DNA, the CDR3 is TGTGCCATCAGTGACAGGGTAGGGTCCACTGAAGCTTTCTTT. Its protein is CAISDRVGSTEAFF. This rearrangement joins TRBV10-3 to TRBJ1-1; TRBD1 is a possible D gene (5 bases). Trimming removed 3 bases from V and 4 bases from J, with 12 bases in between. The CDR3 sequence is 14 residues long. The germline CDR1 and CDR2 sequences are ENHRY and SYGVKD.

The chain couples TRBV20-1 to TRBJ2-5, with D perhaps TRBD1 (6 bases). The CDR3 extends over 11 amino acids. Germline V gives CDR1 DFQATT, CDR2 SNEGSKA (reference sequence). Trimming took off 6 bases at V and 9 bases at J, with 14 bases between the two ends. The CDR3 DNA sequence: TGCAGTGCCTGGACAGCCCGGGCCCAGTACTTC. Its protein product is CSAWTARAQYF.

The genes are TRBV27 and TRBJ1-4; no definite D call. Trimming took off 6 bases at V and 8 bases at J, with 16 bases between the two ends. This CDR3 is built from 14 residues. Looked up from germline, CDR1 is MNHEY and CDR2 is SMNVEV (reference sequence). CDR3 protein: CASSPYAGGEKLFF. The CDR3 DNA follows: TGTGCCAGCAGCCCATATGCGGGAGGGGAAAAACTGTTTTTT.

The V gene is TRBV6-5, the J gene TRBJ1-6; 7 bases match TRBD1. The CDR3 runs 13 residues. Germline V lookup: CDR1 MNHEY, CDR2 SVGAGI. With V trimmed by 5 bases and J by 7 bases, 2 bases remained unmatched. CDR3 DNA: TGTGCCAGCAGTGGGACAGCGAATTCACCCCTCCACTTT. The encoded protein is CASSGTANSPLHF.

The J gene is TRBJ2-1, the V gene TRBV27, with no clear D. Germline CDR1 and CDR2: MNHEY and SMNVEV (reference sequence). CDR3 length: 15 residues. V shed 3 bases and J shed 0 bases, with 9 bases lying between them. CDR3 sequence (DNA): TGTGCCAGCAGTTTTTGGTCCAGCTCCTACAATGAGCAGTTCTTC. Translation: CASSFWSSSYNEQFF.

J is TRBJ2-7 and V is TRBV7-9; the match to TRBD2 covers 9 bases. The CDR3 sequence is 15 residues long. Per the germline V gene, CDR1 is SEHNR and CDR2 is FQNEAQ (reference sequence). The V segment lost 6 bases and the J segment 1 base; nucleotides outside the gene matches: 7. The CDR3 protein is CASSWGLAGSYEQYF. The CDR3 DNA follows: TGTGCCAGCAGTTGGGGACTAGCAGGTTCCTACGAGCAGTACTTC. Filled out from reference TRBV7-9 and TRBJ2-7, the complete variable domain reads DTGVSQNPRHKITKRGQNVTFRCDPISEHNRLYWYRQTLGQGPEFLTYFQNEAQLEKSRLLSDRFSAERPKGSFSTLEIQRTEQGDSAMYLCASSWGLAGSYEQYFGPGTRLTVT.

This chain links TRBV19 with TRBJ1-5; TRBD1 is a possible D gene (5 bases). V was trimmed by 7 bases and J by 3 bases, leaving 16 bases between them. The CDR3 contains 15 residues. Germline lookup yields CDR1 LNHDA and CDR2 SQIVND (reference sequence). CDR3 nucleotide sequence: TGTGCCAGTATTAAGGGGTGGGATCTCAATCAGCCCCAGCATTTT. Its translation: CASIKGWDLNQPQHF.

The V and J genes are TRBV6-6 and TRBJ2-1, with 10 bases matching TRBD2. Trimming removed 7 bases from V and 5 bases from J; junction bases left unmatched: 5. Germline-derived CDR1 and CDR2 are MNHNY and SVGAGI (reference sequence). This CDR3 is built from 14 residues. In nucleotides, the CDR3 is TGTGCCAGCAAGGTAGCGGGGGGCGACAATGAGCAGTTCTTC. As protein: CASKVAGGDNEQFF.

V is TRBV10-2 and J is TRBJ1-5; 8 positions agree with TRBD1. Germline-derived CDR1 and CDR2 are WSHSY and SAAADI. The CDR3 is made up of 14 amino acids. V lost 3 bases and J lost 5; bases outside the gene matches: 3. The CDR3 DNA follows: TGCGCCAGCAGTGAAACAGGGGGGGATCAGCCCCAGCATTTT. It specifies CASSETGGDQPQHF.

V gene TRBV29-1 combines with J gene TRBJ2-5; 8 bases align to TRBD1. CDR1 is SQVTM, CDR2 ANQGSEA, per germline. The V segment lost 6 bases and the J segment 4 bases; nucleotides outside the gene matches: 4. The CDR3 is 12 amino acids. The CDR3 here is CSVTTGVETQYF. In nucleotides, the CDR3 is TGCAGCGTGACGACAGGGGTAGAGACCCAGTACTTC.

V usage is TRBV7-9 and J usage is TRBJ1-2; 7 bases line up with TRBD1. The V gene's germline CDR1 is SEHNR and CDR2 FQNEAQ (reference sequence). With V trimmed by 7 bases and J by 0 bases, 11 bases remained unmatched. CDR3 length equals 16 residues. CDR3 amino acids: CASTPVPGGANYGYTF. CDR3 nucleotides: TGTGCCAGCACCCCCGTGCCAGGGGGAGCTAACTATGGCTACACCTTC. Full variable domain (missing parts from reference TRBV7-9 and TRBJ1-2): DTGVSQNPRHKITKRGQNVTFRCDPISEHNRLYWYRQTLGQGPEFLTYFQNEAQLEKSRLLSDRFSAERPKGSFSTLEIQRTEQGDSAMYLCASTPVPGGANYGYTFGSGTRLTVV.

The chain couples TRBV5-1 to TRBJ1-1; TRBD1 might be the D (6 bases). This CDR3 is 15 amino acids long. Germline assignment: CDR1 SGHRS and CDR2 YFSETQ. Trimming took off 4 bases at V and 0 bases at J, with 13 bases between the two ends. CDR3 in DNA: TGCGCCAGCAGCCCTTGGACAGATATGAACACTGAAGCTTTCTTT. This sequence encodes CASSPWTDMNTEAFF.

The CDR3, as DNA: TGTGCCAGCAGCGTATCAGGGGGCCCCGGCGAGCAGTACTTC. This gives the protein CASSVSGGPGEQYF. The rearrangement uses TRBV9 and TRBJ2-7; 8 positions match TRBD1. The CDR3 is made up of 14 amino acids. With 1 base clipped from V and 6 bases from J, the junction kept 6 bases outside the gene matches. Germline V gives CDR1 SGDLS, CDR2 YYNGEE.

This chain uses TRBV27 with TRBJ2-2; 9 bases are a match to TRBD2. The CDR3 has 18 amino acids. V shed 6 bases, J shed 7 bases, and the junction held 18 bases outside the gene matches. CDR1 and CDR2 from the germline V gene are MNHEY and SMNVEV (reference sequence). CDR3 region: CASRQPWVAGASGGELFF. CDR3 nucleotide sequence: TGTGCCAGCAGACAACCTTGGGTAGCGGGGGCCTCAGGCGGGGAGCTGTTTTTT.

The chain recombines TRBV6-5 with TRBJ2-7, with D perhaps assigned TRBD1 or TRBD2 (5 bases each). The CDR3 extends over 15 amino acids. CDR1 MNHEY and CDR2 SVGAGI come from the germline V gene. V was clipped by 4 bases and J by 2 bases, with 15 bases between them. The CDR3 loop reads CASSSYGTGAYEQYF. In DNA, the CDR3 is TGTGCCAGCAGTTCTTACGGGACGGGCGCCTACGAGCAGTACTTC.

The chain combines TRBV18 with TRBJ2-1; D unclear. The CDR3 extends over 13 amino acids. The V end lost 10 bases, the J end lost 8 bases, and 18 bases lay between the germline ends. Germline V gene lookup returns CDR1 KGHSH and CDR2 LQKENI. The CDR3 spells CATHGLKSDEQFF. CDR3 nucleotide sequence: TGTGCCACCCACGGGCTGAAAAGCGATGAGCAGTTCTTC.

V and J are TRBV10-2 and TRBJ2-2, with no clear D. CDR1 is WSHSY and CDR2 is SAAADI in the germline V gene. V dropped 7 bases and J dropped 0 bases, with 12 bases sitting between them. This CDR3 is built from 15 residues. CDR3 residues: CASMSPNPNTGELFF. The CDR3 DNA reads TGCGCCAGCATGAGTCCGAACCCGAACACCGGGGAGCTGTTTTTT.

The chain uses TRBV30 and TRBJ1-2; D not certain. Trimming removed 0 bases from V and 3 bases from J, with 11 bases in between. The germline CDR1 and CDR2 sequences are GTSNPN and SVGIG (reference sequence). CDR3 size: 14 residues. CDR3 amino acids: CAWSVGQIDYGYTF. DNA of the CDR3: TGTGCCTGGAGTGTAGGCCAGATAGACTATGGCTACACCTTC.

This clone was detected once. The V and J genes are TRBV7-9 and TRBJ2-7, with a weak D call TRBD1 (5 bases). CDR3 length: 14 amino acids. CDR1 is SEHNR, CDR2 FQNEAQ, per germline (reference sequence). The V gene lost 1 base and the J gene lost 2 bases, with 9 bases spanning the gap. CDR3 DNA sequence: TGTGCCAGCAGCTTAGGAGCAGGGCCCTACGAGCAGTACTTC. It yields the protein CASSLGAGPYEQYF.